This TCR beta chain was profiled in a study of cytomegalovirus exposure and HLA in healthy donors. The CDR3 is made up of 11 amino acids. The germline V gene encodes CDR1 MNHEY and CDR2 SMNVEV (reference sequence). Trimming stripped 8 bases from V and 7 bases from J, with 9 bases between. Concerning this clone: What it binds is unknown.

Whole-study findings and limits: A later analysis found TCR association rates differed by HLA locus, highest for DRB1 and lowest for HLA-C. Among TCR beta chains, those listed as cytomegalovirus-associated numbered around 160.

PCR primers comprised 60 Vbeta and 13 Jbeta primers. The data were produced by immunoSEQ multiplex PCR, yet TCRdb's version contains in-frame clones alone and is incomplete. The data show some 190,000 clones, more than 75% seen once. V usage is TRBV27 and J usage is TRBJ2-1; maybe TRBD1 (6 bases). This clonotype was obtained from a woman aged 25 to 39 in good health and CMV-seropositive. The specimen was PBMCs. The CDR3 loop reads CASSRGNEQFF. Here the CDR3 DNA reads TGTGCCAGCTCAAGGGGGAATGAGCAGTTCTTC.